This T cell receptor beta chain is from a study of regulatory T cells in long-lasting Graves disease. Library construction for TCR beta used iRepertoire HTBI primers and Arm-PCR of CDR3 regions. TCRdb passed the multiplex PCR reads through MiXCR, listing each CDR3 protein once. The sample lists a few hundred thousand distinct CDR3 sequences; roughly 24% were seen once. Time point indicated: persistent/refractory GD, antithyroid drugs over 5 years with positive TRAb. Preparation of the TCR library used RNA extracted from PBMCs. Germline values: CDR1 SGDLS, CDR2 YYNGEE. The CDR3 spans 14 residues. The ends were cut back, 4 bases at V and 3 bases at J, with 12 bases in the middle. This clonotype was detected only a few times.

This TCR came from a woman aged 40 to 50 with Graves disease. The specimen was peripheral blood mononuclear cells (PBMCs), collected when the disease was refractory, from a patient treated with antithyroid drugs. V and J are TRBV9 and TRBJ2-3, with a possible D match to TRBD2 (5 bases). The CDR3: CASSTGKSTDTQYF. DNA for the CDR3: TGTGCCAGCAGCACCGGGAAGTCGACAGATACGCAGTATTTT.